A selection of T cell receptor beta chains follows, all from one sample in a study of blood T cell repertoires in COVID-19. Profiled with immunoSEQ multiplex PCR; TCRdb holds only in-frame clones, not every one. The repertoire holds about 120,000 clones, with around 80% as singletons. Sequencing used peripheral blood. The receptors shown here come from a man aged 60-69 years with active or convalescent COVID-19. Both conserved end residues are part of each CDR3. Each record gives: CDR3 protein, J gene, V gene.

CDR3 protein: CASSTAGHSYNEQFF; J gene: TRBJ2-1; V gene: TRBV6-5
CDR3 protein: CASSIKRELTEAFF; J gene: TRBJ1-1; V gene: TRBV21-1
CDR3 protein: CASSMRTGGSTEAFF; J gene: TRBJ1-1; V gene: TRBV19
CDR3 protein: CSASSGRSAYNEQFF; J gene: TRBJ2-1; V gene: TRBV20-1
CDR3 protein: CASRGFGEAFF; J gene: TRBJ1-1; V gene: TRBV19
CDR3 protein: CASSPSGSRKLFF; J gene: TRBJ1-4; V gene: TRBV27
CDR3 protein: CASSAGQGPYEQYF; J gene: TRBJ2-7; V gene: TRBV5-6
CDR3 protein: CASSLQTTDRRTLHF; J gene: TRBJ1-6; V gene: TRBV13
CDR3 protein: CASGTTGQPQHF; J gene: TRBJ1-5; V gene: TRBV19
CDR3 protein: CASSPGGAYGNTIYF; J gene: TRBJ1-3; V gene: TRBV6-5
CDR3 protein: CSVEPLANEQFF; J gene: TRBJ2-1; V gene: TRBV29-1
CDR3 protein: CASSLGGHNTEAFF; J gene: TRBJ1-1; V gene: TRBV11-1
CDR3 protein: CASSEIASGTGYEKLFF; J gene: TRBJ1-4; V gene: TRBV2
CDR3 protein: CASSQPRPRGQYEQYF; J gene: TRBJ2-7; V gene: TRBV4-3
CDR3 protein: CASSGTSGPLFAAFF; J gene: TRBJ2-1; V gene: TRBV7-9
CDR3 protein: CASGLAGADTQYF; J gene: TRBJ2-3; V gene: TRBV19
CDR3 protein: CASSPNLGAPQYF; J gene: TRBJ2-5; V gene: TRBV11-3
CDR3 protein: CSVRDRIHDYGYTF; J gene: TRBJ1-2; V gene: TRBV29-1
CDR3 protein: CASSTGTNYEQYF; J gene: TRBJ2-7; V gene: TRBV6-2/TRBV6-3
CDR3 protein: CASSLTGRGFGGETQYF; J gene: TRBJ2-5; V gene: TRBV11-2
CDR3 protein: CATSDLQGSETQYF; J gene: TRBJ2-5; V gene: TRBV24-1
CDR3 protein: CASSPGGATDTQYF; J gene: TRBJ2-3; V gene: TRBV28
CDR3 protein: CASSWTSGSWKTQYF; J gene: TRBJ2-5; V gene: TRBV5-4
CDR3 protein: CSVGGFMGTGELFF; J gene: TRBJ2-2; V gene: TRBV29-1